This is a list of T cell receptor beta chains from one sample in a study of blood T cell repertoires in COVID-19. The assay was immunoSEQ multiplex PCR, and TCRdb's table has in-frame clones only and misses some. Seen here are 300,000 to 500,000 clones, roughly 90% observed once, and the top ten hold over 0.9%. The sequencing input was PBMCs or T cells enriched from blood (not recorded which). Source of these receptors: a woman aged 25 to 39 with acute COVID-19. Both conserved end residues are part of each CDR3. The D gene is left open where the match is weak.

V	D	J	CDR3
TRBV28	.	TRBJ2-3	CASSSLTDTQYF
TRBV30	.	TRBJ2-7	CAWSQGTPYEQYF
TRBV12-3/TRBV12-4	.	TRBJ2-5	CASTLVSRETQYF
TRBV5-1	TRBD1	TRBJ2-2	CASSGWDRGTGELFF
TRBV5-1	.	TRBJ1-1	CASSYSGTEAFF
TRBV29-1	TRBD1	TRBJ1-2	CSTPTGDRYGYTF
TRBV5-1	.	TRBJ2-3	CASSFGTFAADTQYF
TRBV12-3/TRBV12-4	.	TRBJ2-7	CASSDQGTYEQYF
TRBV9	.	TRBJ2-1	CASSERTVDNEQFF
TRBV24-1	.	TRBJ1-2	CATRDPEGYGYTF
TRBV4-1	TRBD1	TRBJ2-5	CASSQDQTRDRRYF
TRBV7-9	.	TRBJ2-1	CASSLNPGTRPINEQFF
TRBV10-1	TRBD2	TRBJ2-7	CASSESTAVAGGPSYEQYF
TRBV7-3	.	TRBJ2-3	CASSLNAATSTDTQYF
TRBV7-8	.	TRBJ2-1	CASEGNYNEQFF
TRBV3-1/TRBV3-2	.	TRBJ2-1	CASSFTWAAPHEQFF
TRBV6-5	.	TRBJ2-1	CASRSPAGSYNEQFF
TRBV10-2	TRBD1	TRBJ2-6	CASSEGTGGRKGGANVLTF
TRBV24-1	.	TRBJ2-5	CATSGGGTAQETQYF
TRBV27	.	TRBJ2-7	CASSFSRAYEQYF
TRBV3-1/TRBV3-2	TRBD1	TRBJ2-7	CASSQGPGTGTREQYF
TRBV19	.	TRBJ2-7	CASSPFSRPYSYEQYF
TRBV7-2	.	TRBJ2-2	CASSFSGGTGELFF
TRBV29-1	TRBD1	TRBJ2-3	CSVLSWTGVADTQYF
TRBV5-1	TRBD2	TRBJ2-1	CASSRITSGIENEQFF
TRBV3-1/TRBV3-2	.	TRBJ1-5	CASSQGGGLSNQPQHF
TRBV5-1	.	TRBJ1-4	CASRDGQRNEKLFF
TRBV3-1/TRBV3-2	TRBD2	TRBJ2-1	CASIVERGPRVYNEQFF
TRBV21-1	.	TRBJ2-7	CASITKSTGQGPSEQYF
TRBV4-3	.	TRBJ2-7	CASSQARGSDEQYF
TRBV6-2/TRBV6-3	.	TRBJ1-1	CASSLHRNVAFF
TRBV19	.	TRBJ1-5	CASSISGTPGQPQHF
TRBV30	TRBD1	TRBJ2-2	CAWGTGGPGELFF
TRBV2	.	TRBJ2-1	CASSATAEQFF
TRBV6-5	TRBD1	TRBJ1-5	CASRPTGQLNQPQHF
TRBV4-3	TRBD1	TRBJ1-2	CASSQDPGQGAGYTF
TRBV3-1/TRBV3-2	.	TRBJ1-5	CASSQNPGYSNQPQHF
TRBV18	.	TRBJ1-5	CASSPSISNQPQHF
TRBV5-6	.	TRBJ2-7	CASSSGGTVTYEQYF
TRBV6-6	.	TRBJ1-1	CASSSTPGFPEAFF
TRBV19	.	TRBJ2-7	CASSIQGGRRSGYEQYF
TRBV28	.	TRBJ2-7	CASSGHTYEQYF
TRBV20-1	TRBD2	TRBJ2-5	CSASASGGVETQYF
TRBV4-1	.	TRBJ1-1	CASSQVDGGTLTNTEAFF
TRBV19	.	TRBJ1-5	CASIGTDYSNQPQHF
TRBV7-6	TRBD1	TRBJ1-5	CASSLGTGGSRQPQHF
TRBV10-2	TRBD1	TRBJ1-4	CASRKSGTGVKREKLFF
TRBV12-3/TRBV12-4	.	TRBJ2-1	CASSPFDEQFF
TRBV19	.	TRBJ2-3	CASSMKLATDTQYF
TRBV2	TRBD2	TRBJ2-7	CASSRTSPEQYF
TRBV28	TRBD1	TRBJ2-7	CASSQTGGGPNEQYF